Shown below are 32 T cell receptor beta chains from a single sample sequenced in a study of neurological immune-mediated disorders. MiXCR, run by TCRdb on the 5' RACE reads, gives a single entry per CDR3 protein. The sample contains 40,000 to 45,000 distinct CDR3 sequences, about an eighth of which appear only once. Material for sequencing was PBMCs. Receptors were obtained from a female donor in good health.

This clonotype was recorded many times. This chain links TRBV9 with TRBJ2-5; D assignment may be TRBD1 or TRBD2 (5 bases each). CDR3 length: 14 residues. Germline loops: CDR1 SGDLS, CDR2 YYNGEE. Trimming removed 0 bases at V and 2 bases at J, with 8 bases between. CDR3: CASSVGGIQETQYF. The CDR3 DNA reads TGTGCCAGCAGCGTAGGGGGGATTCAAGAGACCCAGTACTTC.

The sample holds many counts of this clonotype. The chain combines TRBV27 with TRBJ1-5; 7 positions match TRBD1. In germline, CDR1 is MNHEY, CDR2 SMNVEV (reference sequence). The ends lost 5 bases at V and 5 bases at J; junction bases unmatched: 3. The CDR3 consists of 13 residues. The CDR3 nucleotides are TGTGCCAGCAGTGTCGACAGGGATCAGCCCCAGCATTTT. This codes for CASSVDRDQPQHF.

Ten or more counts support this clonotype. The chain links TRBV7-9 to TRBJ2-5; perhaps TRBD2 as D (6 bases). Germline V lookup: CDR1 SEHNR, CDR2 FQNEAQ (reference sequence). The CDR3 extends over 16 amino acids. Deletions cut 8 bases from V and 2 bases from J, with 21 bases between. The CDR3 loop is CASSITGTHGQETQYF. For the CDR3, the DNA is TGTGCCAGCTCAATCACCGGGACTCACGGGCAAGAGACCCAGTACTTC.

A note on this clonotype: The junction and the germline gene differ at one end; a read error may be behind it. CDR3 protein: CASSSQPGPTNERFF. The DNA of the CDR3 is TGTGCCAGCAGCTCCCAACCCGGCCCGACCAATGAGCGGTTCTTC. This chain connects TRBV11-2 to TRBJ2-1, with no clear D. The germline CDR1 and CDR2 sequences are SGHAT and FQNNGV. The CDR3 runs to 15 residues.

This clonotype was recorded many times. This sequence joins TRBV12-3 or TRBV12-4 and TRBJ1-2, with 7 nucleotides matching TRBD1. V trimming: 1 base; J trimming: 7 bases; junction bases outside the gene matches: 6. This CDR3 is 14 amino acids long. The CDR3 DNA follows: TGTGCCAGCAGTTTAGGGCAGGGGGTGGGTGGCTACACCTTC. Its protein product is CASSLGQGVGGYTF.

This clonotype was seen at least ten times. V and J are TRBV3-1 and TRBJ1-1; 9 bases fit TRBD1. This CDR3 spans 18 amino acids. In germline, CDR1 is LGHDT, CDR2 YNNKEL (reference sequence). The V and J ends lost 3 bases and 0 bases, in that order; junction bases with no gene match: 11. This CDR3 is CASSQPLGTGFMNTEAFF. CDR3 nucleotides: TGTGCCAGCAGCCAGCCCCTTGGGACAGGGTTCATGAACACTGAAGCTTTCTTT.

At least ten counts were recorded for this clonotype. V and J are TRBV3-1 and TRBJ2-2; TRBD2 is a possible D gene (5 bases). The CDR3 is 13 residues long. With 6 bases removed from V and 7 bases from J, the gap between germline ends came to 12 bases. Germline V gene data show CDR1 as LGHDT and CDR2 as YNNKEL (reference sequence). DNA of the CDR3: TGTGCCAGCAGGCCCACTAGGGACGGGGAGCTGTTTTTT. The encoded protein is CASRPTRDGELFF.

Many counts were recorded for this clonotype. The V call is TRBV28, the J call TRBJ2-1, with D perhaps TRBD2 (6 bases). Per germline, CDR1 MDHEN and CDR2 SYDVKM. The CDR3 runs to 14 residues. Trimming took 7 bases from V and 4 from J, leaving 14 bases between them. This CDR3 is CASTKTSVYNEQFF. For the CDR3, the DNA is TGTGCCAGCACCAAGACTAGTGTGTACAATGAGCAGTTCTTC.

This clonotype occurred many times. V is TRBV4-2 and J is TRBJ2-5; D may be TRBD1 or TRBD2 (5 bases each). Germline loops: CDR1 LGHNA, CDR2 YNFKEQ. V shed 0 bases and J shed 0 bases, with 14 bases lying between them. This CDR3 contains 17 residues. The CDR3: CASSQDMGTKYQETQYF. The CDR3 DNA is TGTGCCAGCAGCCAAGATATGGGGACCAAGTACCAAGAGACCCAGTACTTC.

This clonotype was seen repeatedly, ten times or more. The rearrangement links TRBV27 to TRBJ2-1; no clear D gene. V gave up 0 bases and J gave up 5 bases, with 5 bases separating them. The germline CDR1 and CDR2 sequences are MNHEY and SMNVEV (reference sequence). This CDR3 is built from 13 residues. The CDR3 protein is CASSLSENNEQFF. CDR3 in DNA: TGTGCCAGCAGTTTATCGGAGAACAATGAGCAGTTCTTC.

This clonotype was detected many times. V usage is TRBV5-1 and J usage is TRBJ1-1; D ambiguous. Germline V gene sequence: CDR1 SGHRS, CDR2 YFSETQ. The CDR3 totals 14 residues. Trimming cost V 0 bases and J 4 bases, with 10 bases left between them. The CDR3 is CASSLGPGTTEAFF. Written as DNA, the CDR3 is TGCGCCAGCAGCTTGGGCCCGGGAACCACTGAAGCTTTCTTT.

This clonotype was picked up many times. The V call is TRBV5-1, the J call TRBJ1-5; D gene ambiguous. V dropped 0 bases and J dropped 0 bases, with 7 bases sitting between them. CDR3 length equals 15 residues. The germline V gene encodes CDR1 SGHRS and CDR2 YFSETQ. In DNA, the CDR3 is TGCGCCAGCAGCTTGGAAGGGAATAGCAATCAGCCCCAGCATTTT. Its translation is CASSLEGNSNQPQHF.

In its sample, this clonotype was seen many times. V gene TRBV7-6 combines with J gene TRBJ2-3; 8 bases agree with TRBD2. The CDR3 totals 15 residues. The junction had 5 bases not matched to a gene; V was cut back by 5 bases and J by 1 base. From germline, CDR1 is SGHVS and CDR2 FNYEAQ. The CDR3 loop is CASSPRRGGTDTQYF. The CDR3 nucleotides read TGTGCCAGCAGCCCGAGGCGGGGGGGCACAGATACGCAGTATTTT.

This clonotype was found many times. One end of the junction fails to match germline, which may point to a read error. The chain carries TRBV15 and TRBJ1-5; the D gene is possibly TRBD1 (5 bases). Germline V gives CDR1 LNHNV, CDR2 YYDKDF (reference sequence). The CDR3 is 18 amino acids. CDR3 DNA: TGTGCCACCAGCAGAGATGCCCCGGGACTCAGGTCCAATCAGTCCCAGCATTTT. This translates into CATSRDAPGLRSNQSQHF.

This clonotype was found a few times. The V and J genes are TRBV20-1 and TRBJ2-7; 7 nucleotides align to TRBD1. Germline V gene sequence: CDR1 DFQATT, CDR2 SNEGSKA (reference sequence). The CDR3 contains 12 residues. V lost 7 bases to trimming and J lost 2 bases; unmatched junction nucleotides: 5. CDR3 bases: TGCAGTGGGTCGGGACAGACCTACGAGCAGTACTTC. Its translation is CSGSGQTYEQYF.

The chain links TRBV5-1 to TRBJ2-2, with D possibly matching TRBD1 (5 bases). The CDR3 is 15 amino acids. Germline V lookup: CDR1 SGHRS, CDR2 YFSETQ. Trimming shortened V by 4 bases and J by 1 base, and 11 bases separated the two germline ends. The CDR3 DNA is TGCGCCAGCAGCCTGACAGTCATGAACACCGGGGAGCTGTTTTTT. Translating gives CASSLTVMNTGELFF.

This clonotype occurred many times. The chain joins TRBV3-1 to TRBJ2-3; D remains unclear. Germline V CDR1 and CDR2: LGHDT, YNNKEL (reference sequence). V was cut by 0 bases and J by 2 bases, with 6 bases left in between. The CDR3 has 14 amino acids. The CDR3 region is CASSQDWATDTQYF. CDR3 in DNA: TGTGCCAGCAGCCAAGATTGGGCCACAGATACGCAGTATTTT.

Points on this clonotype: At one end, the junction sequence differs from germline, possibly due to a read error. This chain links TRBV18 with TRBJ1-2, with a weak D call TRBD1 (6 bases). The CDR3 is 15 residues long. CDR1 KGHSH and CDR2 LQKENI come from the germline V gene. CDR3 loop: CASSPSQGTDYSYTF. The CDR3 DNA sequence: TGTGCCAGCTCACCTTCTCAGGGGACGGACTATAGCTACACCTTC.

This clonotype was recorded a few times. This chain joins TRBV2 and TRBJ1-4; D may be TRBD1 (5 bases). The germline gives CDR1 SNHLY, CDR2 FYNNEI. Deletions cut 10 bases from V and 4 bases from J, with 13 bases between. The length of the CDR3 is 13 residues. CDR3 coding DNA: TGTGCCAACCGACAGTATCTTAATGAAAAACTGTTTTTT. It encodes CANRQYLNEKLFF.

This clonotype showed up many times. The CDR3 sequence: CATRPGGQETQYF. CDR3 nucleotides: TGTGCCACCAGACCAGGGGGCCAAGAGACCCAGTACTTC. J is TRBJ2-5 and V is TRBV15; 7 bases fit TRBD1. CDR3 length: 13 amino acids. The V gene's germline CDR1 is LNHNV and CDR2 YYDKDF (reference sequence). J gave up 1 base and V 6 bases, and 2 bases lay outside the gene matches.

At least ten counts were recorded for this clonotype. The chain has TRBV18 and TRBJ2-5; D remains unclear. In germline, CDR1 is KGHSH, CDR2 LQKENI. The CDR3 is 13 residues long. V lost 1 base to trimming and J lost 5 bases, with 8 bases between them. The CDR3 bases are TGTGCCAGCTCACCACTGCTGGGGGAGACCCAGTACTTC. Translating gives CASSPLLGETQYF.

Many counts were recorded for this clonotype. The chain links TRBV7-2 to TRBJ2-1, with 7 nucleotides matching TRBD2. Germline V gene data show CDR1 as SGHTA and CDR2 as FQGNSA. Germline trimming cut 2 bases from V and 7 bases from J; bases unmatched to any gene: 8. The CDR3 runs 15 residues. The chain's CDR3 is CASSLSGTGGNEQFF. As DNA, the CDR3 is TGTGCCAGCAGCTTAAGCGGGACCGGAGGAAATGAGCAGTTCTTC.

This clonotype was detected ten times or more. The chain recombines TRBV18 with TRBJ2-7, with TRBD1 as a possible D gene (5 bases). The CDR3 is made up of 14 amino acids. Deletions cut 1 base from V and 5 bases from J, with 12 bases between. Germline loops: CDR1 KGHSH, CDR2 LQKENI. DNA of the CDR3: TGTGCCAGCTCACCACAGGGGTTGAGCAACGAGCAGTACTTC. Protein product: CASSPQGLSNEQYF.

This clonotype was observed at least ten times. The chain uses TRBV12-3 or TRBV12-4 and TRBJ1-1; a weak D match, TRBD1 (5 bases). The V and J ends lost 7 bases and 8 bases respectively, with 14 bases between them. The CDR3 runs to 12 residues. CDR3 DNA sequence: TGTGCCAGCATCAAGGGGCCGCGGGAAGCTTTCTTT. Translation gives CASIKGPREAFF.

This CDR3 reads CASSWTSGQYEQYF. CDR3 coding DNA: TGTGCCAGCAGCTGGACTAGCGGACAATACGAGCAGTACTTC. This chain connects TRBV3-1 to TRBJ2-7, with 10 bases that match TRBD2. The CDR3 covers 14 residues. The junction had 5 bases not matched to a gene; V was cut back by 5 bases and J by 4 bases. Germline CDR1 LGHDT, CDR2 YNNKEL (reference sequence).

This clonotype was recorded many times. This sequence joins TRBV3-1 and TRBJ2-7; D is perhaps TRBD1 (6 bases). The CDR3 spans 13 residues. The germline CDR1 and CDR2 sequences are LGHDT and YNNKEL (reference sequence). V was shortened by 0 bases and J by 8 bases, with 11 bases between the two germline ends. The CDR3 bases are TGTGCCAGCAGCCAAGAGAGAGGGGGTAAGCAGTACTTC. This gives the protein CASSQERGGKQYF.

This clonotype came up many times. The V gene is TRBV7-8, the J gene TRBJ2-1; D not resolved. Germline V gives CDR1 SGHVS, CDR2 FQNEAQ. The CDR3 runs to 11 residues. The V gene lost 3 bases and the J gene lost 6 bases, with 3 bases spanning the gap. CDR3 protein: CASSFGNEQFF. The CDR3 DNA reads TGTGCCAGCAGCTTTGGCAATGAGCAGTTCTTC.

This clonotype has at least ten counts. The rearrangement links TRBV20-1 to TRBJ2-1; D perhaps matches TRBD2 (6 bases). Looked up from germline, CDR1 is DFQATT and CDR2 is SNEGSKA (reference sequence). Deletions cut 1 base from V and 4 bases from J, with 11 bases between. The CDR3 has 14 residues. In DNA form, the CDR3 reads TGCAGTGCTAGAGGACTAGTCCAGTACAATGAGCAGTTCTTC. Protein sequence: CSARGLVQYNEQFF.

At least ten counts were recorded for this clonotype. CDR3 amino acids: CASSLGDYGYTF. The CDR3 DNA sequence: TGCGCCAGCAGCTTAGGCGACTATGGCTACACCTTC. The chain is built from TRBV5-1 and TRBJ1-2; no clear D. V lost 2 bases, J lost 3 bases, and 5 bases lay in between. Germline values: CDR1 SGHRS, CDR2 YFSETQ. The CDR3 has 12 amino acids.

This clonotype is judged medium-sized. DNA of the CDR3: TGTGCCAGCAGTGAGTTCAGCCAAGAGACCCAGTACTTC. Its protein product is CASSEFSQETQYF. The V call is TRBV25-1, the J call TRBJ2-5, with D unclear. The CDR3 extends over 13 amino acids. V lost 3 bases to trimming and J lost 1 base, with 6 bases between them. Germline lookup yields CDR1 MGHDK and CDR2 SYGVNS.

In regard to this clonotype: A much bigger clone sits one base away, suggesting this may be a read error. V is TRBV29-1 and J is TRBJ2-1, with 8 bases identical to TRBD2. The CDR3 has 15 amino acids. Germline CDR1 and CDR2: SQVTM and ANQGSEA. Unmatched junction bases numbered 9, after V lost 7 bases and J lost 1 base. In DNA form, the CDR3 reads TGCAGCGCGGGGGGGGAACAAATTTCCTACAATGAGCAGTTCTTC. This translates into CSAGGEQISYNEQFF.

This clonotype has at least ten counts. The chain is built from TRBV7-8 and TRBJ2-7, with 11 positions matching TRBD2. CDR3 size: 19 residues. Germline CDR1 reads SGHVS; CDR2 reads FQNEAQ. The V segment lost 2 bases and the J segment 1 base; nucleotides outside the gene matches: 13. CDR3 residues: CASSLIPGLGLAGSYEQYF. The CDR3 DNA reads TGTGCCAGCAGCTTAATTCCAGGGCTTGGACTAGCGGGTTCCTACGAGCAGTACTTC.